Shown below are 27 T cell receptor beta chains from a single sample sequenced in a study of metastatic and nonmetastatic thyroid tumors. No treatment had been given to any patient before thyroid surgery. With MiXCR, TCRdb called clones anew from the PCR reads. The sample shows around 31,000 clones, over 12% of them seen only once. Sequenced input: blood. The receptor source for this set is a male donor with papillary thyroid cancer or a benign thyroid nodule (not recorded which). Some clones in this sample may be carry-over from other donors' samples.

The sample holds many counts of this clone. The chain couples TRBV5-1 to TRBJ2-5; TRBD2 aligns across 11 bases. Germline CDR1 is SGHRS and CDR2 is YFSETQ. The V gene end was trimmed by 1 base and the J gene end by 2 bases; junction bases not matched to a gene: 10. The CDR3 has 18 residues. This chain's CDR3 is CASSLPGLGTSGQETQYF. The CDR3 DNA follows: TGCGCCAGCAGCTTGCCGGGACTCGGGACTAGCGGACAAGAGACCCAGTACTTC.

This clone was recorded many times. The chain uses TRBV15 and TRBJ2-4; D gene uncertain. V lost 1 base and J lost 5, with 15 bases in between. The V gene's germline CDR1 is LNHNV and CDR2 YYDKDF (reference sequence). The CDR3 loop spans 16 amino acids. The CDR3 region has the DNA TGTGCCACCAGCAGAGGGAGCGTGTTAGAAGAAAACATTCAGTACTTC. This translates into CATSRGSVLEENIQYF. Full variable domain (remainder filled in from reference TRBV15 and TRBJ2-4): DAMVIQNPRYQVTQFGKPVTLSCSQTLNHNVMYWYQQKSSQAPKLLFHYYDKDFNNEADTPDNFQSRRPNTSFCFLDIRSPGLGDTAMYLCATSRGSVLEENIQYFGAGTRLSVL.

This clone was seen a handful of times. An end of the junction differs from the germline gene, which may be a read error. The chain has TRBV15 and TRBJ2-7; D is perhaps TRBD2 (6 bases). Germline loops: CDR1 LNHNV, CDR2 YYDKDF (reference sequence). This CDR3 is built from 17 residues. CDR3 DNA sequence: TGCGCCACCAGCAGAGAAGTTGTTCTATCGGGAGAGGGCGAGCAGTACTTC. Protein: CATSREVVLSGEGEQYF.

Ten or more counts support this clone. The chain uses TRBV20-1 and TRBJ1-1, with D possibly being TRBD1 (6 bases). Between the trimmed V and J ends, which lost 1 base and 3 bases, there was a span of 18 bases. Germline CDR1 is DFQATT and CDR2 is SNEGSKA (reference sequence). The CDR3 length is 16 residues. The CDR3: CSARGLGGGLHTEAFF. In nucleotides, the CDR3 is TGCAGTGCTAGAGGGCTGGGGGGGGGCCTTCACACTGAAGCTTTCTTT.

This clone was picked up many times. This chain joins TRBV2 and TRBJ2-1; 11 positions match TRBD2. The V segment lost 5 bases and the J segment 7 bases; nucleotides outside the gene matches: 7. Germline CDR1 reads SNHLY; CDR2 reads FYNNEI. The CDR3 runs to 15 residues. Here the CDR3 reads CASSLARTSGNEQFF. DNA for the CDR3: TGTGCCAGCAGTTTAGCTAGGACTAGCGGGAATGAGCAGTTCTTC.

This clone was seen only a few times. The chain employs TRBV2 and TRBJ1-2, with 7 bases matching TRBD1. This CDR3 comprises 12 residues. V was pared by 4 bases and J by 4 bases, with 0 bases of the junction left unmatched. Germline assignment: CDR1 SNHLY and CDR2 FYNNEI. Here the CDR3 reads CASSAGGYGYTF. CDR3 nucleotide sequence: TGTGCCAGCAGTGCAGGGGGCTATGGCTACACCTTC.

On this clone itself: A junction end diverges from the germline sequence, so it may reflect a read error. The V and J genes are TRBV30 and TRBJ2-3, with a possible D match to TRBD2 (6 bases). The germline V gene has CDR1 GTSNPN and CDR2 SVGIG (reference sequence). The CDR3 runs 14 residues. DNA of the CDR3: TGTTCCTGGAGTTCTGGCGGGGGCACAGATACGCAGTATTTT. It specifies CSWSSGGGTDTQYF. Variable domain in full (rest from reference TRBV30 and TRBJ2-3): SQTIHQWPATLVQPVGSPLSLECTVEGTSNPNLYWYRQAAGRGLQLLFYSVGIGQISSEVPQNLSASRPQDRQFILSSKKLLLSDSGFYLCSWSSGGGTDTQYFGPGTRLTVL.

This clone was seen ten or more times. This sequence joins TRBV7-2 and TRBJ2-1, with D possibly being TRBD1 (5 bases). This CDR3 spans 18 amino acids. V was pared by 4 bases and J by 0 bases, with 19 bases between. CDR1 is SGHTA and CDR2 is FQGNSA in the germline V gene. CDR3 coding DNA: TGTGCCAGCAGCTCGCCTTCATCGGCAGGGATCTCCTACAATGAGCAGTTCTTC. Translating gives CASSSPSSAGISYNEQFF.

This clone was recorded many times. The V call is TRBV27, the J call TRBJ2-1; possible D gene TRBD2, 5 bases. The germline V gene encodes CDR1 MNHEY and CDR2 SMNVEV (reference sequence). Trimming pared 6 bases from V and 0 bases from J, leaving 18 bases between. The length of the CDR3 is 17 residues. The CDR3 here is CASSRLLAPSSYNEQFF. CDR3 DNA: TGTGCCAGCAGCCGCCTTCTAGCACCGAGCTCCTACAATGAGCAGTTCTTC.

This clone was observed at least ten times. V usage is TRBV4-1 and J usage is TRBJ2-2; unclear D gene. Germline CDR1 and CDR2: MGHRA and YSYEKL. The ends were cut back, 2 bases at V and 2 bases at J, with 12 bases in the middle. CDR3 length: 16 amino acids. CDR3 loop: CASSQTFNYNTGELFF. CDR3 DNA: TGCGCCAGCAGCCAAACGTTCAACTATAACACCGGGGAGCTGTTTTTT.

This clone has a count of ten or more. The CDR3 region has the DNA TGTGCCAGCAGTCCGGGGGCCTACGAGCAGTACTTC. The encoded protein is CASSPGAYEQYF. V gene TRBV28 combines with J gene TRBJ2-7; weak D call: TRBD2 (6 bases). The CDR3 spans 12 residues. The V gene lost 5 bases and the J gene lost 2 bases, with 7 bases spanning the gap. Germline V CDR1 and CDR2: MDHEN, SYDVKM. Full variable domain (missing parts from reference TRBV28 and TRBJ2-7): DVKVTQSSRYLVKRTGEKVFLECVQDMDHENMFWYRQDPGLGLRLIYFSYDVKMKEKGDIPEGYSVSREKKERFSLILESASTNQTSMYLCASSPGAYEQYFGPGTRLTVT.

This clone showed up just a few times. V gene TRBV6-1 combines with J gene TRBJ2-2; TRBD2 agrees at 8 bases. CDR1 is MNHNS, CDR2 SASEGT, per germline. V lost 3 bases, J lost 3 bases, and 0 bases stayed unmatched. There are 14 residues in the CDR3. CDR3 in amino acids: CASSEGLDTGELFF. In nucleotides, the CDR3 is TGTGCCAGCAGTGAGGGACTAGACACCGGGGAGCTGTTTTTT.

Concerning this clone: At the DNA level, this CDR3 is encoded by other sequences in the same sample as well. The gene calls are TRBV10-1 and TRBJ1-6, with 7 bases lining up with TRBD1. The ends lost 0 bases at V and 19 bases at J; junction bases unmatched: 15. Germline V lookup: CDR1 WNHNN, CDR2 SYGVQD (reference sequence). This CDR3 region has 15 residues. CDR3 in DNA: TGCGCCAGCAGTGAGTCGAAACAGGGGAATTCACCGCTACACTTT. Translating it yields CASSESKQGNSPLHF.

This clone was recorded many times. The chain is built from TRBV6-1 and TRBJ1-3, with D tentatively TRBD1 (5 bases). The CDR3 runs to 14 residues. The germline gives CDR1 MNHNS, CDR2 SASEGT. Trimming took off 6 bases at V and 0 bases at J, with 9 bases between the two ends. CDR3 coding DNA: TGTGCCAGCAGGGGGGTGGCCTCTGGAAACACCATATATTTT. It encodes CASRGVASGNTIYF.

The chain has TRBV3-1 and TRBJ2-7; 9 nucleotides line up with TRBD2. V dropped 9 bases and J dropped 6; count of bases not matched to a gene: 9. Germline V CDR1 and CDR2: LGHDT, YNNKEL (reference sequence). The CDR3 is 13 residues long. CDR3 nucleotides: TGTGCCAGTGGGGCGGGAGGGCCGGTCGAGCAGTACTTC. This sequence encodes CASGAGGPVEQYF.

This clone was recorded many times. The CDR3 loop reads CASTGGMEGGAHAGELFF. The CDR3 DNA is TGTGCCAGCACCGGGGGGATGGAAGGGGGCGCACACGCCGGGGAGCTGTTTTTT. This chain uses TRBV2 with TRBJ2-2; tentatively, D is TRBD1 or TRBD2 (7 bases each). V lost 7 bases to trimming and J lost 6 bases, with 27 bases between them. CDR1 and CDR2 from the germline V gene are SNHLY and FYNNEI. This CDR3 has 18 amino acids.

This clone is medium-sized (0.01 to 0.1%). The V gene is TRBV27, the J gene TRBJ2-1; maybe TRBD2 (6 bases). V gave up 4 bases and J gave up 1 base, with 17 bases separating them. The germline V gene encodes CDR1 MNHEY and CDR2 SMNVEV (reference sequence). This CDR3 contains 17 residues. The CDR3, as DNA: TGTGCCAGCAGTTCGGGTGCGGGGCCCTTGTCCTACAATGAGCAGTTCTTC. This sequence encodes CASSSGAGPLSYNEQFF.

This clone was seen ten or more times. The V gene is TRBV6-1, the J gene TRBJ2-7; 10 nucleotides agree with TRBD2. This CDR3 comprises 14 residues. The junction had 6 bases not matched to a gene; V was cut back by 5 bases and J by 5 bases. CDR1 and CDR2 from the germline V gene are MNHNS and SASEGT. The CDR3 reads CASSFSGRFHEQYF. In DNA form, the CDR3 reads TGTGCCAGCAGTTTTAGCGGGAGGTTCCACGAGCAGTACTTC.

Many counts were recorded for this clone. The genes are TRBV7-8 and TRBJ1-3, with D possibly TRBD1 on 5 matching bases. The germline gives CDR1 SGHVS, CDR2 FQNEAQ. Trimming cost V 2 bases and J 0 bases, with 11 bases left between them. The CDR3 is 16 residues long. The CDR3 bases are TGTGCCAGCAGCTTACGGGACTTGAGCTCTGGAAACACCATATATTTT. Its translation is CASSLRDLSSGNTIYF.

This clone has a count of ten or more. CDR3 DNA sequence: TGTGCCAGCAGTGAAACGACCTCCTACGAGCAGTACTTC. It is translated as CASSETTSYEQYF. The chain couples TRBV6-1 to TRBJ2-7; no reliable D call. Germline CDR1 is MNHNS and CDR2 is SASEGT. This CDR3 has 13 amino acids. Trimming took off 2 bases at V and 0 bases at J, with 5 bases between the two ends.

This clone was observed many times. The V call is TRBV5-1, the J call TRBJ2-2, with D perhaps matching TRBD1 (6 bases). V lost 7 bases to trimming and J lost 4 bases, with 8 bases between them. Germline lookup yields CDR1 SGHRS and CDR2 YFSETQ. The CDR3 covers 12 residues. The chain's CDR3 is CASLGGTGELFF. CDR3 DNA: TGCGCCAGCCTAGGGGGCACCGGGGAGCTGTTTTTT.

In regard to this clone: A much more abundant neighbour one base away suggests this may be a read error. J is TRBJ2-1 and V is TRBV29-1; TRBD1 matches at 8 bases. Unmatched junction bases numbered 6, after V lost 5 bases and J lost 3 bases. This CDR3 spans 14 amino acids. The germline V gene has CDR1 SQVTM and CDR2 ANQGSEA. Written as DNA, the CDR3 is TGCAGCGTTACCCGGGACAGGTTCTACAATGAGCAGTTCTTC. It specifies CSVTRDRFYNEQFF.

The rearrangement joins TRBV7-9 to TRBJ2-2; D not resolved. V lost 2 bases to trimming and J lost 1 base, with 5 bases between them. The CDR3 consists of 14 residues. CDR1 and CDR2 from the germline V gene are SEHNR and FQNEAQ (reference sequence). DNA of the CDR3: TGTGCCAGCAGCTTAAAGGGGAACACCGGGGAGCTGTTTTTT. This translates into CASSLKGNTGELFF.

This clone was recorded at least ten times. The rearrangement links TRBV5-1 to TRBJ2-1; possible D gene TRBD2, 5 bases. The V gene lost 0 bases and the J gene lost 10 bases, with 11 bases spanning the gap. The germline V gene has CDR1 SGHRS and CDR2 YFSETQ. The CDR3 length is 13 residues. In nucleotides, the CDR3 is TGCGCCAGCAGCTTGGGCCGTACGGGAGAGCAGTTCTTC. Translating gives CASSLGRTGEQFF.

V and J are TRBV6-2 or TRBV6-3 and TRBJ1-2; 8 bases agree with TRBD1. V trimming: 6 bases; J trimming: 4 bases; junction bases outside the gene matches: 7. CDR3 length: 14 amino acids. Germline-derived CDR1 and CDR2 are MNHEY and SVGEGT. CDR3 bases: TGTGCCAGCAGCGCGTCAGGGGGCGTCTATGGCTACACCTTC. Translation: CASSASGGVYGYTF.

Worth noting for this clone: A much larger clone is a single base away; this may be a read error. The V call is TRBV30, the J call TRBJ2-7, with 7 nucleotides matching TRBD1. The CDR3 runs to 15 residues. Germline lookup yields CDR1 GTSNPN and CDR2 SVGIG (reference sequence). CDR3 bases: TGTGCCTGGAGTCAACCGGGACAGAAAGCCTACGGGCAGTACTTC. It encodes CAWSQPGQKAYGQYF. Looking up the rest from reference TRBV30 and TRBJ2-7 gives the full variable domain: SQTIHQWPATLVQPVGSPLSLECTVEGTSNPNLYWYRQAAGRGLQLLFYSVGIGQISSEVPQNLSASRPQDRQFILSSKKLLLSDSGFYLCAWSQPGQKAYGQYFGPGTRLTVT.

This clone was observed many times. The chain recombines TRBV7-2 with TRBJ2-2, with 11 bases fitting TRBD2. V was clipped by 5 bases and J by 4 bases; unmatched bases: 3. The CDR3 runs 15 residues. CDR1 is SGHTA, CDR2 FQGNSA, per germline. The CDR3 here is CASSTSGSTTGELFF. In DNA form, the CDR3 reads TGTGCCAGCAGCACTAGCGGGAGTACCACCGGGGAGCTGTTTTTT.